The 24 T cell receptor beta chains listed next were all sequenced from one sample in a study of metastatic and nonmetastatic thyroid tumors. With MiXCR, TCRdb reprocessed the PCR reads. The sample lists 55,000 to 75,000 clones, roughly 18% seen once, with 9.5% to 15% in the top ten. Among the patients, none had received any treatment before thyroid surgery. Sequenced: blood. These receptors came from a female donor with papillary thyroid cancer or a benign thyroid nodule (not recorded which). Some clones in this sample may be carry-over from other donors' samples.

The CDR3 DNA reads as TGCGCCAGCAGCCGGGACACTCCCATCGTCCTGACTTTC. It translates to CASSRDTPIVLTF. This sequence joins TRBV5-1 and TRBJ2-6, with D possibly TRBD1 on 6 matching bases. Germline V lookup: CDR1 SGHRS, CDR2 YFSETQ. The germline V and J ends were trimmed by 4 bases and 12 bases, with 14 bases remaining between them. The CDR3 is 13 amino acids.

This clone has just a few counts. This sequence joins TRBV24-1 and TRBJ1-5; D gene unclear. Trimming took 3 bases from V and 7 from J, leaving 18 bases between them. The CDR3 length is 16 residues. Germline CDR1 and CDR2: KGHDR and SFDVKD. CDR3 coding DNA: TGTGCCACCAGTGATCATGAGGACGGCCTCGGACAGCCCCAGCATTTT. This sequence encodes CATSDHEDGLGQPQHF.

Turning to this clone: Being one base from a much bigger clone, this may be a read error. This chain connects TRBV29-1 to TRBJ2-7; D possibly corresponds to TRBD1 (5 bases). With 4 bases removed from V and 3 bases from J, the gap between germline ends came to 16 bases. The CDR3 covers 14 residues. Germline CDR1 and CDR2: SQVTM and ANQGSEA. The CDR3 nucleotides read TGCAGCGTTGGGCTACATGGCCAGGGCTACGAGCAGTACTTC. Its translation is CSVGLHGQGYEQYF.

This clone was recorded many times. The V gene is TRBV30, the J gene TRBJ2-7; possible D gene TRBD2, 6 bases. Trimming stripped 4 bases from V and 1 base from J, with 11 bases between. The germline V gene encodes CDR1 GTSNPN and CDR2 SVGIG (reference sequence). The CDR3 sequence is 13 residues long. The CDR3 region is CAWMEGISYEQYF. In DNA form, the CDR3 reads TGTGCCTGGATGGAGGGGATATCCTACGAGCAGTACTTC.

To note about this clone: One base away lies a much larger clone, so this may be a sequencing read error. This specimen includes other DNA sequences encoding the same CDR3. This chain connects TRBV27 to TRBJ2-5, with TRBD1 as a possible D gene (5 bases). The CDR3 sequence is 14 residues long. Germline V gives CDR1 MNHEY, CDR2 SMNVEV (reference sequence). V was cut by 0 bases and J by 5 bases, with 10 bases left in between. The CDR3: CASSLSWAGETQYF. The CDR3 DNA sequence: TGTGCCAGCAGTTTATCCTGGGCAGGGGAGACCCAGTACTTC.

This clone has just one count. V is TRBV7-2 and J is TRBJ1-6; D might be TRBD1 (6 bases). Germline V lookup: CDR1 SGHTA, CDR2 FQGNSA. The CDR3 consists of 15 residues. V gave up 4 bases and J gave up 7 bases, with 14 bases separating them. The CDR3 sequence: CASSSGGAENSPLHF. CDR3 DNA sequence: TGTGCCAGCAGCTCGGGGGGCGCGGAGAATTCACCCCTCCACTTT.

This clone occurred a few times. The V gene is TRBV28, the J gene TRBJ2-1; no firm D call. Germline loops: CDR1 MDHEN, CDR2 SYDVKM. V shed 5 bases and J shed 6 bases, with 20 bases lying between them. The CDR3 sequence is 16 residues long. CDR3 in DNA: TGTGCCAGCAGTAACAGACGCGCCACTGGAGTCAATGAGCAGTTCTTC. Amino acid sequence: CASSNRRATGVNEQFF.

A remark on this clone: A much larger clonotype is one base distant, so this may be a read error. In the same sample, other DNA sequences code for this CDR3. J is TRBJ2-1 and V is TRBV9; TRBD2 aligns across 8 bases. CDR1 is SGDLS and CDR2 is YYNGEE in the germline V gene. The CDR3 has 14 amino acids. The CDR3 sequence is CASSGAGEFNEQFF. The CDR3 bases are TGTGCCAGTAGCGGGGCAGGGGAGTTCAATGAGCAGTTCTTC.

This clone occurred a few times. In the same sample, other DNA sequences code for this CDR3. The chain employs TRBV12-3 or TRBV12-4 and TRBJ2-2; no reliable D call. The length of the CDR3 is 12 residues. V shed 1 base and J shed 11 bases, with 8 bases lying between them. The CDR3 here is CASSLVGGELFF. The CDR3 nucleotides are TGTGCCAGCAGTTTAGTTGGCGGTGAGCTGTTTTTT.

This clone was found many times. This specimen includes other DNA sequences encoding the same CDR3. The rearrangement joins TRBV6-1 to TRBJ2-7; 12 positions agree with TRBD2. CDR1 is MNHNS, CDR2 SASEGT, per germline. The CDR3 consists of 15 residues. V lost 5 bases and J lost 0; bases outside the gene matches: 2. In DNA, the CDR3 is TGTGCCAGCAGTCTGACTAGCGGGAGCTCCTACGAGCAGTACTTC. This translates into CASSLTSGSSYEQYF.

This clone was seen many times. This chain connects TRBV2 to TRBJ2-1, with 9 bases matching TRBD2. The CDR3 extends over 14 amino acids. Trimming at V came to 6 bases and at J to 7 bases, leaving 7 bases not matched to a gene. CDR1 and CDR2 (germline): SNHLY, FYNNEI. CDR3 nucleotides: TGTGCCAGCAGAGGTAGCGGGAGTTGGAATGAGCAGTTCTTC. As protein: CASRGSGSWNEQFF.

This clone showed up just a few times. The identical CDR3 is also encoded by other nucleotide sequences in the sample. The rearrangement links TRBV5-1 to TRBJ2-5, with 8 bases identical to TRBD1. The CDR3 covers 15 residues. The germline V gene has CDR1 SGHRS and CDR2 YFSETQ. Unmatched junction bases numbered 14, after V lost 4 bases and J lost 9 bases. This CDR3 reads CASSLWDRSTVAQYF. DNA for the CDR3: TGCGCCAGCAGCCTATGGGACAGGTCTACCGTCGCCCAGTACTTC.

With regard to this clone: A much larger clone lies a single base off, so this may be a read error. Here the CDR3 reads CACEYSGANVLTF. CDR3 bases: TGTGCTTGTGAATACTCTGGGGCCAACGTCCTGACTTTC. The chain is built from TRBV2 and TRBJ2-6; D remains unclear. The CDR3 has 13 residues. Looked up from germline, CDR1 is SNHLY and CDR2 is FYNNEI.

This chain uses TRBV20-1 with TRBJ2-7; 7 bases agree with TRBD2. Germline-derived CDR1 and CDR2 are DFQATT and SNEGSKA (reference sequence). The V gene end was trimmed by 0 bases and the J gene end by 1 base; junction bases not matched to a gene: 9. The CDR3 has 16 amino acids. The CDR3 sequence is CSARDYAGTMSYEQYF. CDR3 nucleotides: TGCAGTGCTAGAGATTATGCGGGGACTATGTCCTACGAGCAGTACTTC.

This clone has a count of ten or more. The V call is TRBV30, the J call TRBJ2-7, with TRBD1 matching over 12 bases. The CDR3 loop spans 16 amino acids. Per germline, CDR1 GTSNPN and CDR2 SVGIG (reference sequence). The J segment lost 9 bases and the V segment lost 2 bases, leaving 14 bases of the junction unmatched. The CDR3 DNA is TGTGCCTGGAGTCCGTCCTTCCGGGACAGGGGGCAAGTGCAGTACTTC. Amino acids: CAWSPSFRDRGQVQYF.

This clone appeared many times. This chain links TRBV24-1 with TRBJ2-1, with TRBD2 matching 9 bases. Germline CDR1 and CDR2: KGHDR and SFDVKD. CDR3 length equals 15 residues. Trimming cost V 4 bases and J 4 bases; bases outside gene matches: 4. CDR3 sequence reads: CATSEREGVYNEQFF. The CDR3, as DNA: TGTGCCACCAGTGAGCGGGAGGGGGTGTACAATGAGCAGTTCTTC.

In its sample, this clone was seen many times. The rearrangement joins TRBV11-3 to TRBJ1-1; a weak D match, TRBD1 (6 bases). Germline V lookup: CDR1 SGHNT, CDR2 YENEEA. This CDR3 is 14 amino acids long. Trimming took off 1 base at V and 6 bases at J, with 12 bases between the two ends. The CDR3 DNA reads as TGTGCCAGCAGCTTAGCGGGGGGCGCGGCTGAAGCTTTCTTT. Protein sequence: CASSLAGGAAEAFF.

In the case of this clone: This may stem from a read error, because a much larger clone lies one nucleotide away. The J gene is TRBJ2-1, the V gene TRBV9; no definite D call. Germline V lookup: CDR1 SGDLS, CDR2 YYNGEE. V gave up 3 bases and J gave up 7 bases, with 11 bases separating them. This CDR3 has 13 residues. This chain's CDR3 is CASSGTSCNEQFF. The CDR3 DNA follows: TGTGCCAGCAGCGGAACCAGCTGTAATGAGCAGTTCTTC.

The table lists this clone with many counts. The J gene is TRBJ2-7, the V gene TRBV10-1; D is ambiguous. The CDR3 runs to 12 residues. Trimming shortened V by 3 bases and J by 5 bases, and 8 bases separated the two germline ends. Germline CDR1 is WNHNN and CDR2 is SYGVQD (reference sequence). In nucleotides, the CDR3 is TGCGCCAGCAGTGAAAGGGATAACGAGCAGTACTTC. Translation gives CASSERDNEQYF.

There are many counts of this clone. The chain links TRBV20-1 to TRBJ2-3; the D gene is possibly TRBD2 (6 bases). CDR3 length: 12 residues. CDR1 and CDR2 from the germline V gene are DFQATT and SNEGSKA (reference sequence). Trimming took 3 bases from V and 5 from J, leaving 9 bases between them. In DNA, the CDR3 is TGCAGTGCTAGCCCCGGGGGAGATACGCAGTATTTT. Its protein product is CSASPGGDTQYF.

This clone has a count of ten or more. This chain uses TRBV7-8 with TRBJ2-4, with D possibly matching TRBD1 (5 bases). In germline, CDR1 is SGHVS, CDR2 FQNEAQ. V gave up 1 base and J gave up 3 bases, with 13 bases separating them. The CDR3 extends over 16 amino acids. The CDR3 reads CASSLEPGMDKNIQYF. CDR3 sequence (DNA): TGTGCCAGCAGCTTAGAACCAGGGATGGACAAAAACATTCAGTACTTC.

The table lists this clone with many counts. V and J are TRBV6-1 and TRBJ1-2; 8 bases match TRBD1. The CDR3 covers 13 residues. Germline V CDR1 and CDR2: MNHNS, SASEGT. V gave up 6 bases and J gave up 8 bases; unmatched junction bases: 8. The CDR3 loop is CASRMTGVNGYTF. In nucleotides, the CDR3 is TGTGCCAGCAGGATGACAGGGGTGAACGGCTACACCTTC.

This chain links TRBV3-1 with TRBJ2-7, with D unclear. The V gene lost 3 bases and the J gene lost 2 bases, with 5 bases spanning the gap. CDR3 length equals 12 residues. CDR1 and CDR2 from the germline V gene are LGHDT and YNNKEL (reference sequence). CDR3 sequence (DNA): TGTGCCAGCAGCCATACTACCTACGAGCAGTACTTC. Protein product: CASSHTTYEQYF.

The chain joins TRBV20-1 to TRBJ1-2, with D uncertain. In germline, CDR1 is DFQATT, CDR2 SNEGSKA (reference sequence). V dropped 6 bases and J dropped 6 bases, with 17 bases sitting between them. The CDR3 covers 13 residues. As DNA, the CDR3 is TGCAGTGCCCCACGGGGAGGAAGGGATGGCTACACCTTC. Amino acid sequence: CSAPRGGRDGYTF.